This is a list of T cell receptor beta chains from one sample in a study of blood T cells in healthy people across ages. From the 5' RACE reads, TCRdb called clonotypes with MiXCR, one entry per CDR3 protein. The table has around 650,000 distinct CDR3 sequences, 40% to 45% seen once. Sequenced: blood. The receptors derive from a man aged 80 or over in good health. The CDR3 runs from the conserved cysteine through the conserved F or W. The order of the fields is D gene, clone size, J gene, V gene, CDR3 protein, CDR3 DNA. The D gene is left open where the match is weak. A clone size is listed for some rows: how often the clone was seen (once, few, many), or a class if it is expanded.

d_gene: .; abundance: few; j_gene: TRBJ2-5; v_gene: TRBV3-1; CDR3aa: CASSPQGRTLKETQYF; CDR3nt: TGTGCCAGCAGCCCGCAGGGGAGGACCCTCAAAGAGACCCAGTACTTC
d_gene: .; abundance: .; j_gene: TRBJ2-7; v_gene: TRBV12-3/TRBV12-4; CDR3aa: CASSLTESPYEQYF; CDR3nt: TGTGCCAGCAGTTTAACCGAAAGCCCCTACGAGCAGTACTTC
d_gene: TRBD1; abundance: .; j_gene: TRBJ1-1; v_gene: TRBV20-1; CDR3aa: CSAPGQGVRNTEAFF; CDR3nt: TGCAGTGCTCCGGGACAGGGTGTTAGGAACACTGAAGCTTTCTTT
d_gene: TRBD1; abundance: .; j_gene: TRBJ2-5; v_gene: TRBV3-1; CDR3aa: CASSQGAGTGRETQYF; CDR3nt: TGTGCCAGCAGCCAAGGAGCCGGGACAGGGCGAGAGACCCAGTACTTC
d_gene: .; abundance: .; j_gene: TRBJ2-1; v_gene: TRBV19; CDR3aa: CANDPRSYNEQFF; CDR3nt: TGTGCCAATGACCCCCGCTCCTACAATGAGCAGTTCTTC
d_gene: TRBD2; abundance: .; j_gene: TRBJ2-1; v_gene: TRBV18; CDR3aa: CASSRLKGEGYNEQFF; CDR3nt: TGTGCCAGCTCCCGACTTAAAGGGGAGGGGTACAATGAGCAGTTCTTC
d_gene: .; abundance: few; j_gene: TRBJ2-5; v_gene: TRBV20-1; CDR3aa: CSARDYNVQETQYF; CDR3nt: TGCAGTGCTAGAGATTATAATGTTCAAGAGACCCAGTACTTC
d_gene: TRBD2; abundance: few; j_gene: TRBJ2-2; v_gene: TRBV20-1; CDR3aa: CSASTSGNTGELFF; CDR3nt: TGCAGTGCTTCGACTAGCGGGAACACCGGGGAGCTGTTTTTT
d_gene: .; abundance: few; j_gene: TRBJ2-4; v_gene: TRBV25-1; CDR3aa: CASRASGTAEQYF; CDR3nt: TGTGCCAGCAGGGCTTCCGGGACCGCGGAGCAGTACTTC
d_gene: .; abundance: .; j_gene: TRBJ1-1; v_gene: TRBV7-8; CDR3aa: CASTLAGTPNTEAFF; CDR3nt: TGTGCCAGCACTCTCGCTGGGACCCCAAACACTGAAGCTTTCTTT
d_gene: TRBD2; abundance: .; j_gene: TRBJ2-1; v_gene: TRBV3-1; CDR3aa: CASSQDNGRARDEQFF; CDR3nt: TGTGCCAGCAGCCAAGATAACGGGAGGGCCAGAGATGAGCAGTTCTTC
d_gene: TRBD1; abundance: .; j_gene: TRBJ2-3; v_gene: TRBV7-2; CDR3aa: CASSMNPGTGSTDTQYF; CDR3nt: TGTGCCAGCAGCATGAACCCCGGGACAGGGAGCACAGATACGCAGTATTTT
d_gene: TRBD2; abundance: .; j_gene: TRBJ2-3; v_gene: TRBV5-1; CDR3aa: CASGLGTSVSTDTQYF; CDR3nt: TGCGCCAGCGGCTTAGGGACTAGCGTGAGCACAGATACGCAGTATTTT
d_gene: .; abundance: few; j_gene: TRBJ2-5; v_gene: TRBV20-1; CDR3aa: CSARDRAGYDETQYF; CDR3nt: TGCAGTGCTAGAGATCGGGCAGGGTATGATGAGACCCAGTACTTC
d_gene: TRBD2; abundance: few; j_gene: TRBJ2-1; v_gene: TRBV4-2; CDR3aa: CASSHQVLAGYEQFF; CDR3nt: TGTGCCAGCAGCCATCAGGTACTAGCGGGATATGAGCAGTTCTTC
d_gene: TRBD2; abundance: few; j_gene: TRBJ2-4; v_gene: TRBV27; CDR3aa: CASSLGRAADIQYF; CDR3nt: TGTGCCAGCAGTCTCGGGAGGGCCGCGGACATTCAGTACTTC
d_gene: .; abundance: few; j_gene: TRBJ2-3; v_gene: TRBV7-2; CDR3aa: CASSYAGTLTGTQYF; CDR3nt: TGTGCCAGCAGCTACGCCGGGACCCTTACAGGTACGCAGTATTTT
d_gene: .; abundance: .; j_gene: TRBJ1-5; v_gene: TRBV6-6; CDR3aa: CASSYSLGDRYNQPQHF; CDR3nt: TGTGCCAGCAGTTACTCGTTAGGAGACCGATACAATCAGCCCCAGCATTTT
d_gene: TRBD1; abundance: .; j_gene: TRBJ2-1; v_gene: TRBV11-1; CDR3aa: CASSTWDRDRYGEQFF; CDR3nt: TGTGCCAGCAGCACCTGGGACAGGGATCGTTATGGAGAGCAGTTCTTC
d_gene: TRBD1; abundance: .; j_gene: TRBJ2-7; v_gene: TRBV7-6; CDR3aa: CASSPGTDPSEQYF; CDR3nt: TGTGCCAGCAGCCCTGGGACAGACCCCTCCGAGCAGTACTTC
d_gene: TRBD1; abundance: many; j_gene: TRBJ2-5; v_gene: TRBV4-3; CDR3aa: CASSQDYRGQETQYF; CDR3nt: TGCGCCAGCAGCCAAGATTACAGGGGCCAAGAGACCCAGTACTTC
d_gene: TRBD1; abundance: .; j_gene: TRBJ1-5; v_gene: TRBV20-1; CDR3aa: CSARQGGWDQPQHF; CDR3nt: TGCAGTGCAAGACAGGGGGGATGGGATCAGCCCCAGCATTTT
d_gene: TRBD2; abundance: .; j_gene: TRBJ2-3; v_gene: TRBV7-2; CDR3aa: CAGSLNRLAGWGTDTQYF; CDR3nt: TGTGCCGGCAGCCTCAACAGACTAGCGGGCTGGGGCACAGATACGCAGTATTTT
d_gene: TRBD2; abundance: few; j_gene: TRBJ2-3; v_gene: TRBV5-1; CDR3aa: CASSLFGGTDTDTQYF; CDR3nt: TGCGCCAGCAGCTTGTTCGGGGGGACTGACACAGATACGCAGTATTTT
d_gene: .; abundance: many; j_gene: TRBJ2-3; v_gene: TRBV29-1; CDR3aa: CSVEIQGTDTQYF; CDR3nt: TGCAGCGTTGAGATCCAGGGGACAGATACGCAGTATTTT
d_gene: .; abundance: few; j_gene: TRBJ2-5; v_gene: TRBV5-1; CDR3aa: CASSLAGGAVYQETQYF; CDR3nt: TGCGCCAGCAGCTTGGCTGGGGGCGCAGTGTACCAAGAGACCCAGTACTTC
d_gene: TRBD2; abundance: few; j_gene: TRBJ2-5; v_gene: TRBV27; CDR3aa: CASSFLAGGRETQYF; CDR3nt: TGTGCCAGCAGTTTCCTAGCGGGAGGCCGGGAGACCCAGTACTTC
d_gene: TRBD1; abundance: few; j_gene: TRBJ1-2; v_gene: TRBV7-9; CDR3aa: CASSIQTGLGGYTF; CDR3nt: TGTGCCAGCAGCATCCAGACAGGGCTCGGCGGCTACACCTTC
d_gene: .; abundance: .; j_gene: TRBJ2-3; v_gene: TRBV11-3; CDR3aa: CASSQQTDTQYF; CDR3nt: TGTGCCAGCAGTCAACAGACAGATACGCAGTATTTT
d_gene: TRBD1; abundance: few; j_gene: TRBJ2-7; v_gene: TRBV20-1; CDR3aa: CSGEDRAKYEQYF; CDR3nt: TGCAGTGGGGAGGACAGGGCGAAGTACGAGCAGTACTTC
d_gene: .; abundance: few; j_gene: TRBJ2-7; v_gene: TRBV6-6; CDR3aa: CASSTKDTGSYEQYF; CDR3nt: TGTGCCAGCAGTACCAAGGACACCGGCTCCTACGAGCAGTACTTC
d_gene: .; abundance: few; j_gene: TRBJ2-1; v_gene: TRBV6-2/TRBV6-3; CDR3aa: CASSYGSQYNEQFF; CDR3nt: TGTGCCAGCAGTTACGGTTCCCAATACAATGAGCAGTTCTTC
d_gene: TRBD2; abundance: few; j_gene: TRBJ2-3; v_gene: TRBV11-3; CDR3aa: CASSAGRAVSETQYF; CDR3nt: TGTGCCAGCAGCGCAGGGAGGGCCGTCTCGGAAACGCAGTATTTT
d_gene: .; abundance: .; j_gene: TRBJ2-4; v_gene: TRBV6-2/TRBV6-3; CDR3aa: CASSYPHSATKNIQYF; CDR3nt: TGTGCCAGCAGTTACCCCCATTCTGCCACCAAAAACATTCAGTACTTC
d_gene: TRBD2; abundance: many; j_gene: TRBJ2-3; v_gene: TRBV6-1; CDR3aa: CASSPRLAGMTDTQYF; CDR3nt: TGTGCCAGCAGTCCCCGACTAGCGGGGATGACAGATACGCAGTATTTT
d_gene: TRBD2; abundance: once; j_gene: TRBJ2-3; v_gene: TRBV5-1; CDR3aa: CASSLGLGDTDTHYF; CDR3nt: TGCGCCAGCAGCTTAGGACTAGGCGACACAGATACGCATTATTTT
d_gene: TRBD2; abundance: .; j_gene: TRBJ2-7; v_gene: TRBV6-4; CDR3aa: CASSQTSGTAYEQYF; CDR3nt: TGTGCCAGCAGTCAGACTAGCGGGACCGCCTACGAGCAGTACTTC
d_gene: TRBD1; abundance: .; j_gene: TRBJ1-1; v_gene: TRBV15; CDR3aa: CATSRRQGTEAFF; CDR3nt: TGTGCCACCAGCAGGCGACAGGGGACTGAAGCTTTCTTT
d_gene: .; abundance: few; j_gene: TRBJ1-2; v_gene: TRBV5-1; CDR3aa: CASSLEPRGDYGYTF; CDR3nt: TGCGCCAGCAGCTTGGAGCCCAGGGGTGACTATGGCTACACCTTC
d_gene: TRBD1; abundance: many; j_gene: TRBJ2-6; v_gene: TRBV5-1; CDR3aa: CASNRDSGGANVLTF; CDR3nt: TGCGCCAGCAACCGGGACAGCGGTGGGGCCAACGTCCTGACTTTC
d_gene: .; abundance: many; j_gene: TRBJ2-7; v_gene: TRBV10-3; CDR3aa: CARSERESDEQYF; CDR3nt: TGTGCCAGATCAGAACGAGAATCCGACGAGCAGTACTTC
d_gene: .; abundance: .; j_gene: TRBJ1-1; v_gene: TRBV2; CDR3aa: CASSKEGGETEAFF; CDR3nt: TGTGCCAGCAGTAAGGAGGGGGGAGAAACTGAAGCTTTCTTT
d_gene: .; abundance: .; j_gene: TRBJ2-3; v_gene: TRBV6-2/TRBV6-3; CDR3aa: CASSPAGAYYTDTQYF; CDR3nt: TGTGCCAGCAGCCCCGCGGGGGCTTATTACACAGATACGCAGTATTTT
d_gene: TRBD2; abundance: .; j_gene: TRBJ2-1; v_gene: TRBV5-1; CDR3aa: CASSPLAGVRNEQFF; CDR3nt: TGCGCCAGCAGCCCACTAGCGGGGGTTCGCAATGAGCAGTTCTTC
d_gene: .; abundance: many; j_gene: TRBJ2-6; v_gene: TRBV5-1; CDR3aa: CASSLQAPSSGANVLTF; CDR3nt: TGCGCCAGCAGCTTGCAGGCCCCCAGTTCTGGGGCCAACGTCCTGACTTTC
d_gene: TRBD1; abundance: many; j_gene: TRBJ2-7; v_gene: TRBV6-5; CDR3aa: CASSSDRAREQYF; CDR3nt: TGTGCCAGCAGTTCGGACAGGGCCAGAGAGCAGTACTTC
d_gene: TRBD1; abundance: few; j_gene: TRBJ1-5; v_gene: TRBV20-1; CDR3aa: CSARDHMRGQGGQPQHF; CDR3nt: TGCAGTGCTAGAGACCATATGCGTGGACAGGGCGGACAGCCCCAGCATTTT
d_gene: TRBD2; abundance: .; j_gene: TRBJ2-7; v_gene: TRBV7-8; CDR3aa: CASIRERGPRGHEQYF; CDR3nt: TGTGCCAGCATCCGCGAGCGGGGACCTAGAGGCCACGAGCAGTACTTC
d_gene: .; abundance: .; j_gene: TRBJ2-5; v_gene: TRBV6-5; CDR3aa: CASTGTTQETQYF; CDR3nt: TGTGCCAGCACCGGGACAACCCAAGAGACCCAGTACTTC
d_gene: .; abundance: few; j_gene: TRBJ1-1; v_gene: TRBV20-1; CDR3aa: CSAPLNTEAFF; CDR3nt: TGCAGTGCCCCGTTGAACACTGAAGCTTTCTTT
d_gene: .; abundance: many; j_gene: TRBJ2-3; v_gene: TRBV29-1; CDR3aa: CSVDLGIGTDTQYF; CDR3nt: TGCAGCGTTGATCTGGGGATCGGAACAGATACGCAGTATTTT
d_gene: .; abundance: few; j_gene: TRBJ2-7; v_gene: TRBV6-2/TRBV6-3; CDR3aa: CASRETVEQYF; CDR3nt: TGTGCCAGCAGGGAGACAGTCGAGCAGTACTTC
d_gene: .; abundance: .; j_gene: TRBJ2-7; v_gene: TRBV4-1; CDR3aa: CASSLSPTGLKYEQYF; CDR3nt: TGCGCCAGCAGCCTTAGCCCCACAGGGCTAAAGTACGAGCAGTACTTC